This T cell receptor (beta chain) comes out of a study of Graves' ophthalmopathy and Graves' hyperthyroidism. Findings and limits, study-wide: Sensitivity reached roughly 70% and specificity under 85% when the model predicted ophthalmopathy progression.

The study amplified TCR beta CDR3 regions using RNA transcripts. HTBI primers served in a first-round RT-PCR, which a second-round multiplex PCR followed. TCRdb reprocessed the multiplex PCR reads with MiXCR, giving one entry per CDR3 protein. Here the sample spans some 1.1 million distinct CDR3 sequences, about 35% being singletons. Germline CDR1 reads SEHNR; CDR2 reads FQNEAQ (reference sequence). The CDR3 spans 13 residues. Trimming stripped 6 bases from V and 6 bases from J, with 15 bases between. In its sample, this clonotype was seen many times. Its specificity is unknown. What was sequenced was peripheral blood or thyroid tissue (not recorded which). V usage is TRBV7-9 and J usage is TRBJ2-7, with D maybe TRBD1 (6 bases). The receptor's source is an adult man with Graves' hyperthyroidism. CDR3 region: CASRRSGDGEQYF. The CDR3, as DNA: TGTGCCAGCAGACGATCAGGGGATGGCGAGCAGTACTTC.